The T cell receptor beta chain under discussion was sequenced for a study of blood T cell repertoires in COVID-19. In the study overall: The origin of the acute and convalescent COVID-19 samples was the United States, Italy and Spain. From T cells, B-cell-depleted T cells, or PBMCs came the material, which was cDNA or gDNA.

Trimming removed 5 bases at V and 2 bases at J, with 14 bases between. The germline gives CDR1 SGHTA, CDR2 FQGTGA. The CDR3 contains 15 residues. Under the authors' procedure: Quantification of nucleated cells was approximated via reference gene primer amplification. TCRdb's table, derived via immunoSEQ multiplex PCR, lists solely in-frame clones and lacks some. V, J and clone size were drawn from that table, and D and trimming were deduced from the DNA. The sample records about 110,000 clones, 70% to 80% being singletons. Sequenced: peripheral blood. The chain uses TRBV7-3 and TRBJ2-3, with D tentatively TRBD2 (6 bases). This sequence originates from a woman aged 60-75 years with acute or convalescent COVID-19. CDR3 sequence: CASSAGTLYTDTQYF. CDR3 nucleotides: TGTGCCAGCAGCGCCGGGACTCTCTACACAGATACGCAGTATTTT.